This entry features one TCR beta chain sequence. Unmatched junction bases numbered 3, after V lost 1 base and J lost 4 bases. The CDR3 sequence is 15 residues long. The V gene's germline CDR1 is SGHRS and CDR2 YFSETQ. The sample comes from a study of cytomegalovirus exposure and HLA in healthy donors. Across the study: Of fewer than 450 genotyped donors, around 84% clustered with self-reported Caucasian donors.

The primer mix had 60 Vbeta and 13 Jbeta primers. Generated by immunoSEQ multiplex PCR, the TCRdb table keeps only in-frame clones and is missing some. This table holds fewer than 150,000 clones, 67% found once. The V call is TRBV5-1, the J call TRBJ2-1, with 9 bases lining up with TRBD2. Sequenced: PBMCs. This receptor was taken from a man aged 18 to 29 in good health and CMV-seropositive. The CDR3: CASSLSLAGYNEQFF. The CDR3 coding sequence is TGCGCCAGCAGCTTGTCACTAGCGGGTTACAATGAGCAGTTCTTC.